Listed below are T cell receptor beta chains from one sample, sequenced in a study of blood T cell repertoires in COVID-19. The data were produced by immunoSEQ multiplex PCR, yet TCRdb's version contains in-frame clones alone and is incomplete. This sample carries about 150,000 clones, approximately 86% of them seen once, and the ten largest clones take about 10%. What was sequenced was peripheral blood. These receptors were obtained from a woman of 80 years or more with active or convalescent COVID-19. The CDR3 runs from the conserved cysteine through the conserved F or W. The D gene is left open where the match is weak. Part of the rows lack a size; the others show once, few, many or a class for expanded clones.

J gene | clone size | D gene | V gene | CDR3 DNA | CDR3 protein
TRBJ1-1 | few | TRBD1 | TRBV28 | TGTGCCAGCAGTTTGGCAGGGGGGACTGAAGCTTTCTTT | CASSLAGGTEAFF
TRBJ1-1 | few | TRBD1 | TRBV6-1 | TGTGCCAGCAGTGAAGCACCCCGGGACAGGGGGCCTCAGGGAGCTTTCTTT | CASSEAPRDRGPQGAFF
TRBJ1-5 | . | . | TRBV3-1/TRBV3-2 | TGTGCCAGCAGCCGGGCGGGCTCTCAGCCCCAGCATTTT | CASSRAGSQPQHF
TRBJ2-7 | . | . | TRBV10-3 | TGTGCCATCAGGGGGGAGGGGGACGAGCAGTACTTC | CAIRGEGDEQYF
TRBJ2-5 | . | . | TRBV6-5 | TGTGCCAGCGTCAGGGGCGAGACCCAGTACTTC | CASVRGETQYF
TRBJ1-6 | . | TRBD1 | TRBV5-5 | TGTGCCAGCAGCGAGGGACAGGGGGGGAATTCACCCCTCCACTTT | CASSEGQGGNSPLHF
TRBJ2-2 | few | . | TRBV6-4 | TGTGCCAGCAGTGACTCGTCCGGTTACACCGGGGAGCTGTTTTTT | CASSDSSGYTGELFF
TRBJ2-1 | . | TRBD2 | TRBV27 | TGTGCCAGCAGTTCACAAACCGGCCCCCGGACTAGCGGGAGAGGGGGAGGGGGCAATGAGCAGTTCTTC | CASSSQTGPRTSGRGGGGNEQFF
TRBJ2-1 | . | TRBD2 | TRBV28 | TGTGCCAGCAAATTGACTAGCGGGAGTACCCAGTTCTTC | CASKLTSGSTQFF
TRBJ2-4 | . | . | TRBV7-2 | TGTGCCAGCAGCTTTACGTCGGGTTCAACCATTCAGTACTTC | CASSFTSGSTIQYF
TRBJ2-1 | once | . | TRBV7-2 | TGTGCCAGCAGCTTACTGGGGGGTGACAGGGTCTTC | CASSLLGGDRVF
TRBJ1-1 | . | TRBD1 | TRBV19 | TGTGCCAGTCAATACAGGGGGCGCGGGAACACTGAAGCTTTCTTT | CASQYRGRGNTEAFF
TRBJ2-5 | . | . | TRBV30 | TGTGCCTGGAGTGAATGGGCAGGGCAAGAGACCCAGTACTTC | CAWSEWAGQETQYF
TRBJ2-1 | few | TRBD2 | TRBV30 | TGTGCCCGAAGCTCTGCTGGCAGCGGGAGCGTGCAGTTCTTC | CARSSAGSGSVQFF